This T cell receptor beta chain is from a study of T-cell reconstitution after alpha-beta-depleted transplantation in children. Overall study findings and caveats: Where alpha-beta T cells came from about two months after transplant was reportedly several hundred expanded graft clones. Surviving recipient T cells and thymic progenitors accounted for the high day-60 TCRbeta diversity observed in some patients. After one year, T-cell counts and TCRbeta diversity mostly came from new T cells.

This clonotype occurred once. What it binds is unknown. This sample's TCRbeta library carried unique molecular identifier barcodes. MiXCR was run by TCRdb on the PCR reads, yielding one entry per CDR3 protein. Of around 600,000 distinct CDR3 sequences listed, about 21% were seen once; the top ten hold 14%. The starting material was PBMCs, mostly from graft donor cells, obtained 360 days after TCRalphabeta/CD19-depleted stem cell transplant. The receptor was isolated from a boy younger than two who had a stem cell transplant for acute myeloid leukemia, so the T cells may come from the graft donor.

The CDR3 loop reads CASSQQAGTYEQYF. CDR3 nucleotide sequence: TGTGCCAGCAGCCAACAAGCCGGGACCTACGAGCAGTACTTC. The chain has TRBV7-2 and TRBJ2-7; the D gene is possibly TRBD2 (5 bases). CDR1 is SGHTA and CDR2 is FQGNSA in the germline V gene. Trimming took 5 bases from V and 2 from J, leaving 13 bases between them. The length of the CDR3 is 14 residues.